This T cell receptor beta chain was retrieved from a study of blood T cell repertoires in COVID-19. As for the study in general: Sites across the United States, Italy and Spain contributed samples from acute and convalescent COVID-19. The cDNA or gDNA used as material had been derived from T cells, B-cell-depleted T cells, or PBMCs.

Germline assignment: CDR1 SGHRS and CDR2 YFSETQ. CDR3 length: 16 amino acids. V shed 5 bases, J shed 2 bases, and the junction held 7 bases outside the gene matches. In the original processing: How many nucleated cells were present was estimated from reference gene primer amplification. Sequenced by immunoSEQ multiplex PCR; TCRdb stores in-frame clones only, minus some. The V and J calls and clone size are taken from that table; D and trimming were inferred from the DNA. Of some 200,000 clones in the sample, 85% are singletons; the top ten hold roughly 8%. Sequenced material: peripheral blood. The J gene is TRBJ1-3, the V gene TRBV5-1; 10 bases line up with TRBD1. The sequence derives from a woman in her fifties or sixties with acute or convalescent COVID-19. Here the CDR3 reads CASSSGQGFPGNTIYF. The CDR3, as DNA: TGCGCCAGCAGTTCGGGACAGGGGTTTCCTGGAAACACCATATATTTT.